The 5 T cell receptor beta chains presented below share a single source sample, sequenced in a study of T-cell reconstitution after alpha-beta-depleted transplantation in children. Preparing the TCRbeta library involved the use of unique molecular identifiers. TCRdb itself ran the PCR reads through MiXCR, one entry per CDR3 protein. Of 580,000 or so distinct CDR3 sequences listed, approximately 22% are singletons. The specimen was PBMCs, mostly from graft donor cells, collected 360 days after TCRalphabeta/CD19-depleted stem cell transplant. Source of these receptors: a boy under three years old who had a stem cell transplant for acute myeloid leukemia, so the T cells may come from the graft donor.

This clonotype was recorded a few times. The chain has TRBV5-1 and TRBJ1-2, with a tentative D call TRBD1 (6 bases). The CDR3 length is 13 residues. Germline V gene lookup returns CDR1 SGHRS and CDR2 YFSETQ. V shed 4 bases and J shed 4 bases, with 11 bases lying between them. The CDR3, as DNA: TGCGCCAGCAGCGCGGACAGTATCTATGGCTACACCTTC. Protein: CASSADSIYGYTF.

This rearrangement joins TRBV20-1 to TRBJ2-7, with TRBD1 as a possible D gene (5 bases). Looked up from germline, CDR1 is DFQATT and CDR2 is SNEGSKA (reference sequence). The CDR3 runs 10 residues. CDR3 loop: CSATRQPQTV. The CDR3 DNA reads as TGCAGTGCTACCCGACAGCCACAGACAGTC.

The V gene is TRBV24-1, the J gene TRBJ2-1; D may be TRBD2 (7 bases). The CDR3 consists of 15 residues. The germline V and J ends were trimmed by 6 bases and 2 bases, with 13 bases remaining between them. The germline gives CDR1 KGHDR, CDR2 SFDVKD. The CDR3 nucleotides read TGTGCCACCAGTCTTGGGGGGGGCCCCTACAATGAGCAGTTCTTC. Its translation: CATSLGGGPYNEQFF.

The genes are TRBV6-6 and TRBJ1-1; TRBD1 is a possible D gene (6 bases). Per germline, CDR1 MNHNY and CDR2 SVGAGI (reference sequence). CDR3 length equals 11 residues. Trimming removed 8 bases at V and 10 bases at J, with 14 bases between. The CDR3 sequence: CASFEGDSAFF. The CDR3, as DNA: TGTGCCAGCTTCGAGGGGGACTCAGCTTTCTTT.

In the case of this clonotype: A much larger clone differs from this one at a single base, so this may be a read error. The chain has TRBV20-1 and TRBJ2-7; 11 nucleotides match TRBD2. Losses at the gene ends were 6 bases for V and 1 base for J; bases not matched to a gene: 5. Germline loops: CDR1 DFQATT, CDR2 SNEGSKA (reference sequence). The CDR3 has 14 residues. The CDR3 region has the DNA TGCAGTGCCAAACTAGCGGGGGTATCCTACGAGCAGTACTTC. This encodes CSAKLAGVSYEQYF.